The 2 T cell receptor beta chains below all came from one sample that was sequenced in a study of blood T cell repertoires in COVID-19. Profiled with immunoSEQ multiplex PCR; TCRdb holds only in-frame clones, not every one. The sample records about 360,000 clones, around nine tenths being singletons. The sequenced material came from peripheral blood. Every receptor here comes from a woman aged 55 to 70 with COVID-19, enrolled during active disease.

V gene TRBV5-4 combines with J gene TRBJ1-4, with a possible D match to TRBD1 (5 bases). Germline lookup yields CDR1 SGHNT and CDR2 YYREEE (reference sequence). V gave up 0 bases and J gave up 2 bases, with 11 bases separating them. The CDR3 is 16 amino acids. The CDR3 DNA is TGTGCCAGCAGCTTGGCCGGGGGGGGGACTAATGAAAAACTGTTTTTT. Amino acid sequence: CASSLAGGGTNEKLFF.

The CDR3 spells CASSERQGLDTQYF. The CDR3, as DNA: TGTGCCAGCAGCGAACGACAGGGATTAGATACGCAGTATTTT. This chain uses TRBV9 with TRBJ2-3; 7 positions agree with TRBD1. The CDR3 runs 14 residues. The V segment lost 3 bases and the J segment 5 bases; nucleotides outside the gene matches: 6. The germline gives CDR1 SGDLS, CDR2 YYNGEE.